This record looks at one T cell receptor beta chain sequence and its context. The table came from immunoSEQ multiplex PCR; TCRdb's copy has only in-frame clones and leaves some out. This table holds about 92,000 clones, roughly four fifths found once. The data derive from a study of control samples from healthy donors and cancer patients. Germline V gives CDR1 KGHSH, CDR2 LQKENI. CDR3 size: 13 residues. V shed 6 bases and J 0 bases; nucleotides not matched to a gene: 2. The clonotype originates from a woman aged 55-70 years in good health. The rearrangement links TRBV18 to TRBJ2-7, with TRBD1 identical over 7 bases. Sequencing was performed on blood. CDR3 loop: CASSDRSSYEQYF. Here the CDR3 DNA reads TGTGCCAGCTCGGACAGGAGCTCCTACGAGCAGTACTTC.